These 30 T cell receptor beta chains share one sample of origin, sequenced in a study of T cells in Graves' hyperthyroidism and ophthalmopathy. RNA transcripts were the template for amplifying TCR beta CDR3 regions. HTBI primers were used for first-round RT-PCR of the TCR CDR3. Each CDR3 protein gets one entry after TCRdb re-called the multiplex PCR reads with MiXCR. In the table there are roughly 600,000 distinct CDR3 sequences, around 13% of which are singletons. Sequencing was done on a sample of blood. The origin of the receptors is a woman aged 45-60 years with Graves' ophthalmopathy.

This clonotype was counted between two and nine times. The chain joins TRBV20-1 to TRBJ2-2; tentatively, D is TRBD1 (6 bases). Germline CDR1 reads DFQATT; CDR2 reads SNEGSKA (reference sequence). This CDR3 region has 15 residues. V lost 6 bases, J lost 4 bases, and 18 bases lay in between. The CDR3 is CSAKQGPTLTGELFF. The CDR3 DNA is TGCAGTGCAAAACAGGGTCCCACCCTCACCGGGGAGCTGTTTTTT.

This clonotype occurred many times. The rearrangement links TRBV7-9 to TRBJ1-2; no definite D call. Trimming stripped 0 bases from V and 1 base from J, with 6 bases between. CDR3 length: 14 amino acids. Germline V gives CDR1 SEHNR, CDR2 FQNEAQ (reference sequence). The CDR3 DNA reads as TGTGCCAGCAGCTTAGCGATTTATAACTATGGCTACACCTTC. It encodes CASSLAIYNYGYTF. Variable domain in full (rest from reference TRBV7-9 and TRBJ1-2): DTGVSQNPRHKITKRGQNVTFRCDPISEHNRLYWYRQTLGQGPEFLTYFQNEAQLEKSRLLSDRFSAERPKGSFSTLEIQRTEQGDSAMYLCASSLAIYNYGYTFGSGTRLTVV.

This clonotype was observed at least ten times. The rearrangement links TRBV11-2 to TRBJ2-4, with D possibly TRBD1 on 6 matching bases. V was cut by 0 bases and J by 0 bases, with 12 bases left in between. The CDR3 covers 17 residues. Germline CDR1 is SGHAT and CDR2 is FQNNGV. The CDR3: CASSLDWTALAKNIQYF. CDR3 DNA: TGTGCCAGCAGCTTAGATTGGACAGCACTAGCCAAAAACATTCAGTACTTC. Full variable domain (rest looked up from reference TRBV11-2 and TRBJ2-4): EAGVAQSPRYKIIEKRQSVAFWCNPISGHATLYWYQQILGQGPKLLIQFQNNGVVDDSQLPKDRFSAERLKGVDSTLKIQPAKLEDSAVYLCASSLDWTALAKNIQYFGAGTRLSVL.

This clonotype was found many times. V gene TRBV10-3 combines with J gene TRBJ2-7, with D perhaps being TRBD1 or TRBD2 (5 bases each). V lost 10 bases to trimming and J lost 2 bases, with 9 bases between them. There are 11 residues in the CDR3. Germline V gene sequence: CDR1 ENHRY, CDR2 SYGVKD. This CDR3 reads CATRETYEQYF. The CDR3 coding sequence is TGTGCCACCAGGGAGACCTACGAGCAGTACTTC.

Many counts were recorded for this clonotype. The chain combines TRBV28 with TRBJ1-5, with TRBD1 as a possible D gene (5 bases). This CDR3 comprises 14 residues. The germline CDR1 and CDR2 sequences are MDHEN and SYDVKM. The V gene lost 3 bases and the J gene lost 6 bases, with 12 bases spanning the gap. CDR3 nucleotide sequence: TGTGCCAGCAGTTTTGGGTCAAGGGGTCAGCCCCAGCATTTT. It yields the protein CASSFGSRGQPQHF. Together with reference TRBV28 and TRBJ1-5, the CDR3 gives the full variable domain: DVKVTQSSRYLVKRTGEKVFLECVQDMDHENMFWYRQDPGLGLRLIYFSYDVKMKEKGDIPEGYSVSREKKERFSLILESASTNQTSMYLCASSFGSRGQPQHFGDGTRLSIL.

The chain recombines TRBV28 with TRBJ1-2, with a tentative D call TRBD1 (6 bases). V lost 3 bases and J 4 bases, leaving 12 bases between the germline ends. CDR3 length: 14 amino acids. CDR1 and CDR2 (germline): MDHEN, SYDVKM. In nucleotides, the CDR3 is TGTGCCAGCAGTTTCTCTGCAGGGGCCTATGGCTACACCTTC. Protein product: CASSFSAGAYGYTF.

This clonotype was counted only a few times. The gene calls are TRBV27 and TRBJ2-1; perhaps TRBD1 as D (5 bases). Germline values: CDR1 MNHEY, CDR2 SMNVEV (reference sequence). The germline V and J ends were trimmed by 6 bases and 4 bases, with 16 bases remaining between them. This CDR3 has 15 amino acids. This CDR3 reads CASRPFQGGYNEQFF. The CDR3 DNA sequence: TGTGCCAGCAGACCCTTCCAGGGTGGTTACAATGAGCAGTTCTTC.

This clonotype was seen at least ten times. The chain has TRBV7-2 and TRBJ2-1, with TRBD2 matching over 9 bases. The CDR3 sequence is 15 residues long. Germline V CDR1 and CDR2: SGHTA, FQGNSA. The junction had 9 bases not matched to a gene; V was cut back by 5 bases and J by 7 bases. The DNA for the CDR3 is TGTGCCAGCAGCCCACCGGGACTAGCAGGGAATGAGCAGTTCTTC. Amino acid sequence: CASSPPGLAGNEQFF. Full variable domain (remainder filled in from reference TRBV7-2 and TRBJ2-1): GAGVSQSPSNKVTEKGKDVELRCDPISGHTALYWYRQSLGQGLEFLIYFQGNSAPDKSGLPSDRFSAERTGGSVSTLTIQRTQQEDSAVYLCASSPPGLAGNEQFFGPGTRLTVL.

This clonotype was picked up many times. An end of the junction differs from the germline gene, which may be a read error. The V and J genes are TRBV5-1 and TRBJ2-7, with D perhaps matching TRBD2 (5 bases). In germline, CDR1 is SGHRS, CDR2 YFSETQ. The CDR3 has 17 amino acids. CDR3 amino acids: CASSLVSGLASSFEQYF. CDR3 in DNA: TGCGCCAGCAGCTTGGTTTCCGGTCTAGCCTCTTCCTTCGAGCAGTACTTC.

The V gene is TRBV29-1, the J gene TRBJ2-3; TRBD1 aligns across 8 bases. The V segment lost 1 base and the J segment 3 bases; nucleotides outside the gene matches: 0. Germline-derived CDR1 and CDR2 are SQVTM and ANQGSEA. CDR3 size: 13 residues. CDR3 sequence (DNA): TGCAGCGTTGAAGGGACAGGGACAGATACGCAGTATTTT. It is translated as CSVEGTGTDTQYF.

This clonotype was counted ten times or more. Here the CDR3 reads CASSFAGGPLDTQYF. The CDR3 nucleotides read TGTGCCAGCAGCTTTGCAGGGGGTCCACTAGATACGCAGTATTTT. The chain has TRBV7-9 and TRBJ2-3; 7 bases agree with TRBD1. V was pared by 3 bases and J by 5 bases, with 8 bases of the junction left unmatched. This CDR3 is 15 amino acids long. Germline loops: CDR1 SEHNR, CDR2 FQNEAQ (reference sequence).

The V gene is TRBV12-3 or TRBV12-4, the J gene TRBJ2-1, with 9 bases fitting TRBD1. V trimming: 2 bases; J trimming: 15 bases; junction bases outside the gene matches: 5. This CDR3 has 12 residues. CDR3 nucleotides: TGTGCCAGCAGTTTAAGCACAGGGGGCCGGTTCTTC. It is translated as CASSLSTGGRFF.

This clonotype was recorded a few times. The chain uses TRBV12-5 and TRBJ2-3; TRBD2 matches 11 bases. Trimming took 4 bases from V and 3 from J; bases not matched to a gene: 6. The length of the CDR3 is 16 residues. Germline V lookup: CDR1 LGHNT, CDR2 FRNRAP. Here the CDR3 DNA reads TGTGCTAGTGGTTCCGGGACTAGCGGAGTAACAGATACGCAGTATTTT. Protein sequence: CASGSGTSGVTDTQYF.

This clonotype was picked up many times. CDR3 in amino acids: CAISTSGRILKRDSDTQYF. CDR3 bases: TGTGCCATTTCGACTAGCGGGAGAATTTTAAAGCGTGATTCGGATACGCAGTATTTT. The gene calls are TRBV2 and TRBJ2-3, with TRBD2 matching over 12 bases. CDR3 length: 19 residues. V lost 10 bases and J lost 6; bases outside the gene matches: 23. Germline V gene data show CDR1 as SNHLY and CDR2 as FYNNEI.

Many counts were recorded for this clonotype. A read error may account for a junction end that differs from germline. V is TRBV5-1 and J is TRBJ2-7, with 9 bases identical to TRBD1. Germline loops: CDR1 SGHRS, CDR2 YFSETQ. The CDR3 sequence is 15 residues long. In DNA form, the CDR3 reads TGCGCCAGCAGCCTGGTGGGACAGGGTACCTACGATCAGTACTTC. Protein: CASSLVGQGTYDQYF.

The chain links TRBV20-1 to TRBJ1-5, with 7 bases identical to TRBD1. The CDR3 is made up of 14 amino acids. Germline lookup yields CDR1 DFQATT and CDR2 SNEGSKA (reference sequence). The J segment lost 0 bases and the V segment lost 6 bases, leaving 5 bases of the junction unmatched. The CDR3 protein is CSAPDRDSNQPQHF. The DNA of the CDR3 is TGCAGTGCACCAGACAGGGATAGCAATCAGCCCCAGCATTTT.

This chain uses TRBV27 with TRBJ2-1; 11 positions match TRBD2. Germline CDR1 is MNHEY and CDR2 is SMNVEV (reference sequence). The CDR3 extends over 15 amino acids. Germline trimming cut 5 bases from V and 9 bases from J; bases unmatched to any gene: 9. CDR3 DNA sequence: TGTGCCAGCAGTATGGGACTAGCGGCCTCCCGTGAGCAGTTCTTC. Translating gives CASSMGLAASREQFF.

In this sample, this clonotype turned up many times. The chain links TRBV15 to TRBJ2-5; a weak D match, TRBD1 (6 bases). Germline assignment: CDR1 LNHNV and CDR2 YYDKDF (reference sequence). Trimming took 5 bases from V and 5 from J, leaving 15 bases between them. The CDR3 consists of 14 residues. The CDR3 reads CATSLMGARETQYF. For the CDR3, the DNA is TGTGCCACCAGCCTGATGGGGGCTAGGGAGACCCAGTACTTC.

In this sample, this clonotype turned up many times. The chain links TRBV14 to TRBJ1-1, with TRBD1 as a possible D gene (6 bases). Germline CDR1 SGHDN, CDR2 FVKESK. Trimming left V 0 bases short and J 4 bases short, with 12 bases between. The CDR3 is made up of 15 amino acids. The CDR3: CASSQDRDMSTEAFF. The CDR3 DNA sequence: TGTGCCAGCAGCCAAGATAGGGACATGAGCACTGAAGCTTTCTTT.

This clonotype was picked up a small number of times. The chain uses TRBV12-5 and TRBJ1-2; no reliable D call. The V gene lost 0 bases and the J gene lost 1 base, with 6 bases spanning the gap. Germline CDR1 is LGHNT and CDR2 is FRNRAP. The CDR3 contains 14 residues. CDR3 loop: CASGLVNHNYGYTF. CDR3 DNA: TGTGCTAGTGGTTTGGTAAACCATAACTATGGCTACACCTTC.

This clonotype was seen a few times. The chain is built from TRBV9 and TRBJ2-1; D gene ambiguous. Germline-derived CDR1 and CDR2 are SGDLS and YYNGEE. The CDR3 totals 11 residues. V lost 6 bases and J 10 bases, leaving 11 bases between the germline ends. CDR3 nucleotide sequence: TGTGCCAGCACCGATTCTCAGGAGCAGTTCTTC. Its translation: CASTDSQEQFF.

This clonotype was observed at least ten times. V is TRBV18 and J is TRBJ2-2, with unresolved D. Germline V gives CDR1 KGHSH, CDR2 LQKENI. The CDR3 is made up of 15 amino acids. V was clipped by 6 bases and J by 3 bases, with 14 bases between them. The CDR3 sequence is CASSQETFYTGELFF. The CDR3 region has the DNA TGTGCCAGCTCCCAAGAGACCTTCTACACCGGGGAGCTGTTTTTT. Looking up the rest from reference TRBV18 and TRBJ2-2 gives the full variable domain: NAGVMQNPRHLVRRRGQEARLRCSPMKGHSHVYWYRQLPEEGLKFMVYLQKENIIDESGMPKERFSAEFPKEGPSILRIQQVVRGDSAAYFCASSQETFYTGELFFGEGSRLTVL.

At least ten counts were recorded for this clonotype. This chain uses TRBV5-1 with TRBJ1-1, with D perhaps TRBD1 (5 bases). Trimming cost V 0 bases and J 0 bases, with 9 bases left between them. Looked up from germline, CDR1 is SGHRS and CDR2 is YFSETQ. The CDR3 extends over 15 amino acids. The CDR3 DNA is TGCGCCAGCAGCTTGGGTTACAGGATGAACACTGAAGCTTTCTTT. Protein sequence: CASSLGYRMNTEAFF.

The chain links TRBV27 to TRBJ2-2; 11 nucleotides line up with TRBD2. The germline gives CDR1 MNHEY, CDR2 SMNVEV (reference sequence). The V gene end was trimmed by 4 bases and the J gene end by 2 bases; junction bases not matched to a gene: 3. The CDR3 runs to 16 residues. The CDR3 loop is CASSSGLAVNTGELFF. The CDR3 DNA follows: TGTGCCAGCAGTTCGGGACTAGCGGTAAACACCGGGGAGCTGTTTTTT.

The V and J genes are TRBV20-1 and TRBJ2-5, with TRBD1 matching 8 bases. From germline, CDR1 is DFQATT and CDR2 SNEGSKA (reference sequence). This CDR3 region has 15 residues. J lost 4 bases, V lost 3 bases, and 10 bases had no gene match. In nucleotides, the CDR3 is TGCAGTGCTAGGGGGACAGGAGGGGGGCCAGAGACCCAGTACTTC. This sequence encodes CSARGTGGGPETQYF.

This clonotype was seen repeatedly, ten times or more. The chain employs TRBV18 and TRBJ2-2; D perhaps matches TRBD2 (6 bases). Trimming cost V 2 bases and J 3 bases, with 16 bases left between them. Germline loops: CDR1 KGHSH, CDR2 LQKENI. The CDR3 length is 17 residues. The CDR3 loop is CASSPKRVERYTGELFF. CDR3 DNA sequence: TGTGCCAGCTCACCAAAGCGGGTGGAGCGTTACACCGGGGAGCTGTTTTTT.

This clonotype was detected many times. The rearrangement joins TRBV7-9 to TRBJ2-3; 10 bases align to TRBD1. The CDR3 has 16 amino acids. Germline lookup yields CDR1 SEHNR and CDR2 FQNEAQ (reference sequence). The J segment lost 2 bases and the V segment lost 8 bases, leaving 10 bases of the junction unmatched. This chain's CDR3 is CASANPGQGITDTQYF. In DNA, the CDR3 is TGTGCCAGCGCCAACCCGGGACAGGGGATCACAGATACGCAGTATTTT.

This clonotype has a count of ten or more. One end of the junction does not line up with germline, which may come from a read error. CDR3 in DNA: TGCAGTGCAAGAGTGGGGGGAATAACCGATACGCAGTATTTT. This gives the protein CSARVGGITDTQYF. This chain joins TRBV20-1 and TRBJ2-3; possibly TRBD2 for D (6 bases). The germline V gene encodes CDR1 DFQATT and CDR2 SNEGSKA (reference sequence). The CDR3 length is 14 residues.

The chain employs TRBV24-1 and TRBJ1-5; the match to TRBD1 covers 7 bases. J gave up 0 bases and V 2 bases, and 6 bases lay outside the gene matches. The V gene's germline CDR1 is KGHDR and CDR2 SFDVKD. The CDR3 spans 17 residues. CDR3 sequence: CATSDSGTANSNQPQHF. Here the CDR3 DNA reads TGTGCCACCAGTGATTCTGGGACAGCTAATAGCAATCAGCCCCAGCATTTT.

This clonotype was counted many times. This sequence joins TRBV7-3 and TRBJ2-2, with TRBD2 identical over 10 bases. Per the germline V gene, CDR1 is SGHTA and CDR2 is FQGTGA. The CDR3 is 15 residues long. The trim removed 2 bases at V and 6 bases at J, leaving 3 bases unmatched. The CDR3 DNA is TGTGCCAGCAGCTTATCCCTAGCGGGAGCCGGGGAGCTGTTTTTT. It encodes CASSLSLAGAGELFF.